A selection of T cell receptor beta chains follows, all from one sample in a study of blood T cell repertoires in COVID-19. Here immunoSEQ multiplex PCR was the method, and the copy in TCRdb shows in-frame clones only, minus some. The profile shows 280,000 or so clones, approximately 88% of them singletons. Material: peripheral blood. These TCRs come from a young woman who had recovered from COVID-19. CDR3s include the opening cysteine and the closing phenylalanine or tryptophan. A D gene is named only where the DNA matches it firmly. Only some rows state a clone size, as once, few, many or a class for expanded clones.

v_call: TRBV6-6; d_call: .; clone_size: .; j_call: TRBJ1-3; cdr3_nt: TGTGCCAGCAGTTACACAGGCGGCTCTGGAAACACCATATATTTT; cdr3_aa: CASSYTGGSGNTIYF
v_call: TRBV19; d_call: .; clone_size: .; j_call: TRBJ1-6; cdr3_nt: TGTGCCAGTAGGGACCGAGGGAGAGGTTCAAGTTCACCCCTCCACTTT; cdr3_aa: CASRDRGRGSSSPLHF
v_call: TRBV23-1; d_call: TRBD1; clone_size: .; j_call: TRBJ2-7; cdr3_nt: TGCGCCAGCAGTCAACCGGACGTGATGACAGGGGGCCGAGAAAGCTACGAGCAGTACTTC; cdr3_aa: CASSQPDVMTGGRESYEQYF
v_call: TRBV28; d_call: .; clone_size: .; j_call: TRBJ1-2; cdr3_nt: TGTGCCAGCAGTCCGGCGACAGAAGCTAACTATGGCTACACCTTC; cdr3_aa: CASSPATEANYGYTF
v_call: TRBV27; d_call: .; clone_size: .; j_call: TRBJ1-2; cdr3_nt: TGTGCCAGCAGTTTTGCCCCCCTCAGGGGTGGCTACACCTTC; cdr3_aa: CASSFAPLRGGYTF
v_call: TRBV5-4; d_call: TRBD1; clone_size: .; j_call: TRBJ1-4; cdr3_nt: TGTGCCAGCAGCTTGATTGCGACAGGGCCTGGAAAACTGTTTTTT; cdr3_aa: CASSLIATGPGKLFF
v_call: TRBV5-1; d_call: .; clone_size: .; j_call: TRBJ2-3; cdr3_nt: TGCGCCAGCAGCTTAGGGGGGGCCTCAGATACGCAGTATTTT; cdr3_aa: CASSLGGASDTQYF
v_call: TRBV5-5; d_call: .; clone_size: .; j_call: TRBJ2-3; cdr3_nt: TGTGCCAGCAGCCTCGGGCCAGGGACATTCGGCACAGATACGCAGTATTTT; cdr3_aa: CASSLGPGTFGTDTQYF
v_call: TRBV9; d_call: TRBD1; clone_size: .; j_call: TRBJ2-7; cdr3_nt: TGTGCCAGCAGCGTGAGGGACAGGGGGCTCGAGCAGTACTTC; cdr3_aa: CASSVRDRGLEQYF
v_call: TRBV19; d_call: .; clone_size: .; j_call: TRBJ1-1; cdr3_nt: TGTGCCAGTAGTCTATACCGGGGGACTAACACTGAAGCTTTCTTT; cdr3_aa: CASSLYRGTNTEAFF
v_call: TRBV5-1; d_call: TRBD2; clone_size: .; j_call: TRBJ2-2; cdr3_nt: TGCGCCAGCAGCGAGATAGCGGGGGGCAACACCGGGGAGCTGTTTTTT; cdr3_aa: CASSEIAGGNTGELFF
v_call: TRBV25-1; d_call: .; clone_size: once; j_call: TRBJ1-1; cdr3_nt: TGTGCCAGCCTCAGGGGGAACACTGAAGCTTTCTTT; cdr3_aa: CASLRGNTEAFF
v_call: TRBV12-3/TRBV12-4; d_call: TRBD2; clone_size: .; j_call: TRBJ2-7; cdr3_nt: TGTGCCAGCACATCGGGAGGGTACGAGCAGTACTTC; cdr3_aa: CASTSGGYEQYF
v_call: TRBV9; d_call: TRBD1; clone_size: .; j_call: TRBJ2-3; cdr3_nt: TGTGCCAGCAGCCTACAAGGACAGGGTTTGGATACGCAGTATTTT; cdr3_aa: CASSLQGQGLDTQYF
v_call: TRBV6-2/TRBV6-3; d_call: .; clone_size: once; j_call: TRBJ2-1; cdr3_nt: TGTGCCAGCAGTTACGGGGGGGCCGGTTTTAATGAGCAGTTCTTC; cdr3_aa: CASSYGGAGFNEQFF
v_call: TRBV4-3; d_call: .; clone_size: .; j_call: TRBJ2-1; cdr3_nt: TGCGCCAGGGCGGGCGAAGGACCACTAACCTCCTACAATGAGCAGTTCTTC; cdr3_aa: CARAGEGPLTSYNEQFF
v_call: TRBV6-2/TRBV6-3; d_call: .; clone_size: .; j_call: TRBJ2-7; cdr3_nt: TGTGCCAGCAGTTCGACAGTTCCCGACGAGCAGTACTTC; cdr3_aa: CASSSTVPDEQYF
v_call: TRBV12-3/TRBV12-4; d_call: .; clone_size: .; j_call: TRBJ1-5; cdr3_nt: TGTGCTCAGGGGTCGGGCAATCAGCCCCAGCATTTT; cdr3_aa: CAQGSGNQPQHF
v_call: TRBV15; d_call: .; clone_size: .; j_call: TRBJ1-5; cdr3_nt: TGTGCCACCAGCAGAGATAGAGAGTTACGGCCCCAGCATTTT; cdr3_aa: CATSRDRELRPQHF
v_call: TRBV28; d_call: TRBD1; clone_size: .; j_call: TRBJ2-5; cdr3_nt: TGTGCCAGCAGTAGGGACAGGGCAGAGACCCAGTACTTC; cdr3_aa: CASSRDRAETQYF
v_call: TRBV6-2/TRBV6-3; d_call: .; clone_size: .; j_call: TRBJ2-7; cdr3_nt: TGTGCCAGCAGTCAAAGTGAGGTCTCCGAGCAGTACTTC; cdr3_aa: CASSQSEVSEQYF
v_call: TRBV19; d_call: TRBD1; clone_size: .; j_call: TRBJ2-7; cdr3_nt: TGTGCCAGTAGTATAAGGACTCCATCGGGACAGGGGTACGAGCAGTACTTC; cdr3_aa: CASSIRTPSGQGYEQYF